This T cell receptor beta chain comes out of a study of OX40 agonist ivuxolimab in advanced cancers. Looking at the study overall: Patients undergoing dose escalation presented with hepatocellular carcinoma, melanoma, renal cell or head and neck cancer. Whole-study findings and limits: Compared with CD4+, CD8+ T cells on average had more expanded clones. Some patients without response likewise showed low normalized clonal expansion.

CDR1 and CDR2 from the germline V gene are LGHNA and YNFKEQ. CDR3 length: 19 amino acids. Trimming removed 0 bases from V and 5 bases from J; junction bases left unmatched: 19. Notes on this clone: Its antigen is not known.

Sequencing was performed with immunoSEQ multiplex PCR; in TCRdb, only in-frame clones are kept and a portion is missing. The table has about 40,000 clones, roughly 82% seen once; the top ten hold 1.5% to 2%. The source of this sequence is an adult with an advanced solid tumor such as melanoma, head and neck, liver or kidney cancer. The rearrangement joins TRBV4-2 to TRBJ2-7, with 7 bases aligning to TRBD1. The starting material was CD4+ or CD8+ T cells sorted from blood, obtained in a trial of the OX40 agonist ivuxolimab. CDR3 in amino acids: CASSQDPPTLGRGSDEQYF. The CDR3, as DNA: TGTGCCAGCAGCCAAGATCCTCCTACCTTAGGCAGGGGGTCCGACGAGCAGTACTTC.